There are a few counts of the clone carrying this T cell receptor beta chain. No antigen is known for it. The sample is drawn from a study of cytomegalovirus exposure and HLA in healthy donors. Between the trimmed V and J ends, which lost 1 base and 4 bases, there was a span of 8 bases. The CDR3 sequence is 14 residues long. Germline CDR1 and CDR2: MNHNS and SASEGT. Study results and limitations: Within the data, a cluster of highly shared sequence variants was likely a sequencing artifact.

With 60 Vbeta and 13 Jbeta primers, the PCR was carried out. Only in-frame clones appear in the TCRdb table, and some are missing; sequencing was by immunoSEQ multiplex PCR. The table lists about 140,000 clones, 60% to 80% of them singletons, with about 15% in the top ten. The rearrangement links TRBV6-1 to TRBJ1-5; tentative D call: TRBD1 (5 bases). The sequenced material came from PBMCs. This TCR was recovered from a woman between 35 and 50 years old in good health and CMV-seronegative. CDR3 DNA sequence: TGTGCCAGCAGTGAAGTAGCAGGGAATCAGCCCCAGCATTTT. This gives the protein CASSEVAGNQPQHF.